This T cell receptor (beta chain) was captured by sequencing in a study of blood T cell repertoires in COVID-19. Assay: immunoSEQ multiplex PCR; the TCRdb copy retains only in-frame clones and omits some. The sample contains hundreds of thousands of clones, roughly 89% of which appear only once. Resolution of symptoms, clearance, or two negative PCRs was present in recovered Cohort 3 donors. The CDR3 loop spans 16 amino acids. Germline loops: CDR1 SGDLS, CDR2 YYNGEE. The V and J ends lost 4 bases and 2 bases respectively, with 16 bases between them. This chain joins TRBV9 and TRBJ1-3, with D maybe TRBD1 (6 bases). Sequencing was performed on PBMCs or T cells enriched from blood (not recorded which). This TCR was recovered from a woman between 25 and 40 years old who had recovered from COVID-19. CDR3 protein: CASSFRQVTTGNTIYF. CDR3 nucleotides: TGTGCCAGCAGCTTTCGACAGGTTACTACTGGAAACACCATATATTTT.